This paragraph covers one T cell receptor (beta chain) sequence. Its target is not known. Deletions cut 0 bases from V and 8 bases from J, with 10 bases between. Germline V lookup: CDR1 LGHNA, CDR2 YSLEER. This CDR3 is 13 amino acids long. PCR used 60 Vbeta primers and 13 Jbeta primers. Libraries were prepared by immunoSEQ multiplex PCR; TCRdb keeps only in-frame clonotypes and omits some of them. The sample yields 95,000 to 100,000 clones, roughly 76% seen once. The data derive from a study of cytomegalovirus exposure and HLA in healthy donors. Study-wide results and limits: Listed as cytomegalovirus-associated were approximately 160 TCR beta chains.

The rearrangement joins TRBV4-3 to TRBJ1-2; D call uncertain. The sequencing sample was made of PBMCs. The TCR originated in a human donor in good health. The CDR3 spells CASSQDRERGYTF. The DNA of the CDR3 is TGCGCCAGCAGCCAAGATAGGGAGCGGGGCTACACCTTC.